The sequence of this TCR beta chain was determined in a study of T cells after yellow fever vaccination. Study as a whole: Each low-cell-number fraction was prepared by means of SMART-Seq v4 Ultra Low Input. Whole-study findings and limits: Clonotypes found in both CD4 and CD8 compartments made up a small share.

The CDR3 runs to 14 residues. Trimming pared 1 base from V and 7 bases from J, leaving 11 bases between. Germline-derived CDR1 and CDR2 are SGHVS and FQNEAQ. This clonotype was observed at least ten times. Its matching antigen is unknown. A single record per CDR3 protein comes from TCRdb applying MiXCR to the 5' RACE reads. The sample holds fewer than 350,000 distinct CDR3 sequences, approximately 4.5% seen once. Specimen: PBMCs, collected 15 days after the yellow fever booster vaccination. The chain is built from TRBV7-8 and TRBJ2-4, with D perhaps matching TRBD2 (5 bases). The clonotype comes from a young man who received the YFV17D yellow fever vaccine. The CDR3 reads CASSLGRTSNIQYF. The CDR3 bases are TGTGCCAGCAGCTTAGGTCGGACTTCTAACATTCAGTACTTC.